This TCR beta chain was sequenced in a study of cytomegalovirus exposure and HLA in healthy donors. In the study overall: One earlier analysis, a look at 150 million to 200 million T cells, found 117 million unique TCR beta sequences.

This PCR relied on a set of 60 Vbeta primers and 13 Jbeta primers. TCRdb's copy holds only in-frame clones and misses some; the assay was immunoSEQ multiplex PCR. The data contain 160,000 or so clones, about 77% of them singletons. This clone was seen more than once but under ten times. Its cognate antigen is unknown. J was trimmed by 1 base and V by 0 bases; bases with no gene match: 3. The germline CDR1 and CDR2 sequences are SGDLS and YYNGEE. The CDR3 spans 15 residues. Broader study findings: As a later analysis showed, a missense DCLRE1C variant was linked to trimming of TCR beta V- and J-genes. Most of the TCR beta V segments (in an earlier analysis) were productive either about 90% or about 30% of the time. It emerged from a later analysis that several of the most significant clusters appeared to be linked to common viral pathogens.

The chain uses TRBV9 and TRBJ2-5, with 7 bases matching TRBD2. The sequence derives from a man aged 30-40 years in good health and CMV-seronegative. The sequenced sample consisted of PBMCs. The CDR3 DNA sequence: TGTGCCAGCAGCGTAGGGGTAGCGGGCCAAGAGACCCAGTACTTC. Protein sequence: CASSVGVAGQETQYF.